This note documents a single TCR beta chain sequence. The sample is drawn from a study of PD-1 blockade in classical Hodgkin lymphoma. Per the germline V gene, CDR1 is MNHEY and CDR2 is SVGAGI. The CDR3 loop spans 13 amino acids. V trimming: 0 bases; J trimming: 12 bases; junction bases outside the gene matches: 7. Relapse after autologous stem cell transplantation occurred in every patient, and brentuximab vedotin exposure varied. This table comes from immunoSEQ multiplex PCR, and its TCRdb copy is limited to in-frame clones, with some not included. The sample lists more than 140,000 clones, nearly 80% occurring once.

V usage is TRBV6-5 and J usage is TRBJ1-1; 7 nucleotides match TRBD1. This clonotype was sampled from a human donor with classical Hodgkin lymphoma. Material: peripheral blood mononuclear cells (PBMCs), obtained before the second cycle of nivolumab. CDR3 residues: CASSYSRGQLPFF. CDR3 DNA: TGTGCCAGCAGTTACTCCAGGGGACAGCTTCCTTTCTTT.